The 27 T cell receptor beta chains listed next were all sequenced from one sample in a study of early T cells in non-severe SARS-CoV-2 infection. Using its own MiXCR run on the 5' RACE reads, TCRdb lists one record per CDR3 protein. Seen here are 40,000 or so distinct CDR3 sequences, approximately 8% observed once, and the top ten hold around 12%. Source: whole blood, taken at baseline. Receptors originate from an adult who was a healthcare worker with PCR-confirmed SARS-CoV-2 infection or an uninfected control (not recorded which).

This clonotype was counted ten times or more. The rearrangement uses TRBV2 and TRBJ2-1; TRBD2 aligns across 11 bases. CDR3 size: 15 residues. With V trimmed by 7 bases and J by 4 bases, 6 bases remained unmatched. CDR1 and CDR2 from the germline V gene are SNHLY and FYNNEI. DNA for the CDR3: TGTGCCAGCACCGCCGGGACTAGCGGTTACAATGAGCAGTTCTTC. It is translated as CASTAGTSGYNEQFF.

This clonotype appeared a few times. The CDR3 sequence: CASSSDRFNVLTF. CDR3 DNA sequence: TGTGCCAGCAGCTCGGACAGGTTCAACGTCCTGACTTTC. The chain recombines TRBV11-1 with TRBJ2-6; 7 bases are a match to TRBD1. From germline, CDR1 is SGHAT and CDR2 FQDESV (reference sequence). V lost 4 bases and J lost 9; bases outside the gene matches: 3. The CDR3 sequence is 13 residues long.

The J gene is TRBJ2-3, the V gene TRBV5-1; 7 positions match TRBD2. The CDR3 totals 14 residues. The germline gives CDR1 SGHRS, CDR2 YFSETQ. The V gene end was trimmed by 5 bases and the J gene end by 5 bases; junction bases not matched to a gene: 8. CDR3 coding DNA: TGCGCCAGCAGTAACGGGCAGCGGGGAGATACGCAGTATTTT. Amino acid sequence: CASSNGQRGDTQYF.

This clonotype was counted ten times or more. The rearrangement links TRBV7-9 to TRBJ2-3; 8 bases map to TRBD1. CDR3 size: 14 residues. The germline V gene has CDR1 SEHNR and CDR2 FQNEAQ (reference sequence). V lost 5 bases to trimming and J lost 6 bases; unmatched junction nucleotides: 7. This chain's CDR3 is CASSPPGGGDTQYF. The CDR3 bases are TGTGCCAGCAGCCCCCCAGGGGGCGGGGATACGCAGTATTTT.

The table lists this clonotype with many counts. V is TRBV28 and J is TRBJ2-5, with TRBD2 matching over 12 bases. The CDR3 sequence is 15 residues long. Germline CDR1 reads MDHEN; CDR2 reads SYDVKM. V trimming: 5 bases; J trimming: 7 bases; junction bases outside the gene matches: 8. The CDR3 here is CASSLLKGLAGTQYF. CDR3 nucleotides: TGTGCCAGCAGTCTCCTTAAGGGACTAGCGGGGACCCAGTACTTC.

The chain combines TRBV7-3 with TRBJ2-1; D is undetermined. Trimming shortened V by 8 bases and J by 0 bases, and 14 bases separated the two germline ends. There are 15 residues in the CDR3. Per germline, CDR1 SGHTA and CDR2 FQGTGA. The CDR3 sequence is CASSQGPVSYNEQFF. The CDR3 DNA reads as TGTGCCAGCTCCCAAGGCCCCGTCTCCTACAATGAGCAGTTCTTC.

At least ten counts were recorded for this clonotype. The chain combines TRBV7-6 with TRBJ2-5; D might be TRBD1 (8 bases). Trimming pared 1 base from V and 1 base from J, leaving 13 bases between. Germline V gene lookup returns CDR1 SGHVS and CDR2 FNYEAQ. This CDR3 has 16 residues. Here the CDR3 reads CASSLGTGGGQETQYF. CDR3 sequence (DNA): TGTGCCAGCAGCTTAGGCACAGGGGGGGGCCAAGAGACCCAGTACTTC.

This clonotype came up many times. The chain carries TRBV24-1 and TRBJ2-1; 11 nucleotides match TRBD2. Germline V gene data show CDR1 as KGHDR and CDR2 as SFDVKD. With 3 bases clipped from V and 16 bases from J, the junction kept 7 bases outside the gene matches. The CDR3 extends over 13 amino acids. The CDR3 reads CATSDPTSGVVFF. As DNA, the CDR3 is TGTGCCACCAGTGATCCGACTAGCGGGGTGGTATTCTTC.

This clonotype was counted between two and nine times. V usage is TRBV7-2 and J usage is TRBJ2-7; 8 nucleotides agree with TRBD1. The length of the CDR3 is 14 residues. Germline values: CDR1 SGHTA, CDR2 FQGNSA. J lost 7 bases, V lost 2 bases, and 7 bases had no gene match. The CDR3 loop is CASSLQGAAREQYF. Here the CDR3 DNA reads TGTGCCAGCAGCTTACAGGGGGCAGCGCGAGAGCAGTACTTC.

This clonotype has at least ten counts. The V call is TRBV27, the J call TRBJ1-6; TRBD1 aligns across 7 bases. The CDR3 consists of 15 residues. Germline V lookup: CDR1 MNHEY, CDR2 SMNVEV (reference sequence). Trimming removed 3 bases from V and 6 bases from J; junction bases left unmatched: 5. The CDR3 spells CASSFLGQLNSPLHF. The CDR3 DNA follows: TGTGCCAGCAGTTTTCTGGGACAGCTTAATTCACCCCTCCACTTT.

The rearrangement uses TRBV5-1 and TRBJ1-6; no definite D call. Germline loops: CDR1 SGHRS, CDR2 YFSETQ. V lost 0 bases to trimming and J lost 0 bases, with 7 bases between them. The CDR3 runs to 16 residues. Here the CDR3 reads CASSLDGRSYNSPLHF. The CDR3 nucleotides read TGCGCCAGCAGCTTGGACGGCCGCTCCTATAATTCACCCCTCCACTTT.

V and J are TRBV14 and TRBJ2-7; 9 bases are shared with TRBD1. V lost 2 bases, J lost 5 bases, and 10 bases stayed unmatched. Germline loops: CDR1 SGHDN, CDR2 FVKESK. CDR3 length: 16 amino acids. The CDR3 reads CASSQLGTGRRHEQYF. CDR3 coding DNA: TGTGCCAGCAGCCAATTGGGGACAGGGCGGAGGCACGAGCAGTACTTC.

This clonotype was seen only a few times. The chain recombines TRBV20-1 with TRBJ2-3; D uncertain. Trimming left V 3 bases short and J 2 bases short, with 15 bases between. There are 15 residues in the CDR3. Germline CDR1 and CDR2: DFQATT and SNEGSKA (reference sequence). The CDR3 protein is CSASGWLEYTDTQYF. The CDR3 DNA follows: TGCAGTGCTAGTGGCTGGCTAGAATACACAGATACGCAGTATTTT.

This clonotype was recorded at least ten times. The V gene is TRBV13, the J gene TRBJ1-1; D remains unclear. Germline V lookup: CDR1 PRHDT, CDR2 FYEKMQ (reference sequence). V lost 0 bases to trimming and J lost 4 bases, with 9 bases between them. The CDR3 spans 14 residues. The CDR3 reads CASSLGAGGTEAFF. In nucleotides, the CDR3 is TGTGCCAGCAGCTTAGGTGCGGGCGGCACTGAAGCTTTCTTT.

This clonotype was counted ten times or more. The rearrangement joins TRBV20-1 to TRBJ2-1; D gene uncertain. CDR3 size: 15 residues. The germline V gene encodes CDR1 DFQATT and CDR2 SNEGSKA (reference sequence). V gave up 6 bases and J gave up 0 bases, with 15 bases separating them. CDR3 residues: CSALTAKSSYNEQFF. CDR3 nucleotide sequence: TGCAGTGCGCTAACAGCGAAAAGCTCCTACAATGAGCAGTTCTTC.

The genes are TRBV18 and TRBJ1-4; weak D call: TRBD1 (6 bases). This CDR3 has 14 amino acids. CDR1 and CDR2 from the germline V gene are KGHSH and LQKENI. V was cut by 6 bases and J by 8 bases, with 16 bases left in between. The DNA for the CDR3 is TGTGCCAGCTCGGGGACAAGCTTGTTCGAAAAACTGTTTTTT. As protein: CASSGTSLFEKLFF.

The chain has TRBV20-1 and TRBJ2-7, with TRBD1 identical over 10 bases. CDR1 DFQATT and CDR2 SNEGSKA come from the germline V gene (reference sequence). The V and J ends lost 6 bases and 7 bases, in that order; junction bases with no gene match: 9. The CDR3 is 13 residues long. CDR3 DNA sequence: TGCAGTGCCCCGGGACAGGGGAGGGTTGAGCAGTACTTC. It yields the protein CSAPGQGRVEQYF.

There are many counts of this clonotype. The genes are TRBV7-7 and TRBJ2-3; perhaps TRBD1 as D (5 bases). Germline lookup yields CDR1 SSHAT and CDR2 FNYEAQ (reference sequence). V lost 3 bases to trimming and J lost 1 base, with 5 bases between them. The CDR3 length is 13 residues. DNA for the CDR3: TGTGCCAGCAGCTTGGGGCGCACAGATACGCAGTATTTT. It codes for CASSLGRTDTQYF.

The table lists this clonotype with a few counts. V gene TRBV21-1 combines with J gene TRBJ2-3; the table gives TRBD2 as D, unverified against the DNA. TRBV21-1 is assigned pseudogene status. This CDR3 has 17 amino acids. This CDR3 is CASSRGGLTSGTDTQYF. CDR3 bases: TGTGCCAGCAGCAGGGGAGGGCTCACTAGCGGGACAGATACGCAGTATTTT.

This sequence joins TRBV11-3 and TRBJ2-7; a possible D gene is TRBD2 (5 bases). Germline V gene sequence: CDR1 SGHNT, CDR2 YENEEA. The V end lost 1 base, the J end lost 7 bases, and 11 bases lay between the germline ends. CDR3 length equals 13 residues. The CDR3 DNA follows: TGTGCCAGCAGCTTAGGTCGTGGCGGGGAGCAGTACTTC. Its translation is CASSLGRGGEQYF.

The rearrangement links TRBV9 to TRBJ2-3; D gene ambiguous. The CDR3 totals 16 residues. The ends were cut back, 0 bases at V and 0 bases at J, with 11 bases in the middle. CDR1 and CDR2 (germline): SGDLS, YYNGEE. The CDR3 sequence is CASSVASARSTDTQYF. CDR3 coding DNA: TGTGCCAGCAGCGTAGCATCCGCCCGAAGCACAGATACGCAGTATTTT. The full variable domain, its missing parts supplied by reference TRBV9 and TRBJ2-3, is DSGVTQTPKHLITATGQRVTLRCSPRSGDLSVYWYQQSLDQGLQFLIQYYNGEERAKGNILERFSAQQFPDLHSELNLSSLELGDSALYFCASSVASARSTDTQYFGPGTRLTVL.

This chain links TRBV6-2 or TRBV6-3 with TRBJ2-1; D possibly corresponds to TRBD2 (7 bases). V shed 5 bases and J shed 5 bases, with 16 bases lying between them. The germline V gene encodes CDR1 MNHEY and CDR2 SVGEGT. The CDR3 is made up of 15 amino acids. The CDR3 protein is CASSPPGGLDNEQFF. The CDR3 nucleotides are TGTGCCAGCAGTCCCCCCGGGGGGCTTGACAATGAGCAGTTCTTC.

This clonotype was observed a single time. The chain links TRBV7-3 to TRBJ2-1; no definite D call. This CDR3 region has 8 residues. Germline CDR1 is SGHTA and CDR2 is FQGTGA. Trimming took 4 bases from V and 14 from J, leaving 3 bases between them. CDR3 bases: TGTGCCAGCAGCTCGAAGTTCTTC. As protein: CASSSKFF.

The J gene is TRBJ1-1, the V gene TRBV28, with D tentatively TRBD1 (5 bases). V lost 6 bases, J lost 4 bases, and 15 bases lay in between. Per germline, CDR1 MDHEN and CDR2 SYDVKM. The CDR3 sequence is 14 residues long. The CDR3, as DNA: TGTGCCAGCAGCTCTACGGGGGAGGGCACTGAAGCTTTCTTT. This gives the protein CASSSTGEGTEAFF.

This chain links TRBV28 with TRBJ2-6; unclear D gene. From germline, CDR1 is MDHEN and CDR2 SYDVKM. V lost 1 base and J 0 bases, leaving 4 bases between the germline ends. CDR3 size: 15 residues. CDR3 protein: CASSLYNSGANVLTF. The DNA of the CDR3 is TGTGCCAGCAGTTTATACAACTCTGGGGCCAACGTCCTGACTTTC.

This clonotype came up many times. CDR3 coding DNA: TGTGCCAGCAGCCCCCGGGACAGGGAGGATCAGCCCCAGCATTTT. Translated, it gives CASSPRDREDQPQHF. The chain links TRBV5-6 to TRBJ1-5, with 9 bases that match TRBD1. The CDR3 extends over 15 amino acids. Germline V lookup: CDR1 SGHDT, CDR2 YYEEEE. The V gene end was trimmed by 4 bases and the J gene end by 5 bases; junction bases not matched to a gene: 7.

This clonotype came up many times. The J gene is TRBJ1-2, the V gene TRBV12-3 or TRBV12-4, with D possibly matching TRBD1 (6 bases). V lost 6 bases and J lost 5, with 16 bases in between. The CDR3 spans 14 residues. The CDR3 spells CASRMTGQAYGYTF. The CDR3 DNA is TGTGCCAGCAGGATGACGGGACAAGCGTATGGCTACACCTTC.